The 12 T cell receptor beta chains reported below all come from one sample, sequenced in a study of Ad26.COV2.S vaccination and SARS-CoV-2 variants. The repertoire was sequenced with immunoSEQ multiplex PCR; TCRdb's copy has only in-frame clones and lacks some. The sample includes roughly 450,000 clones, over 75% of them seen just once. Treatment here: 15 to 20 received Ad26.COV2.S at low or high dose, single or two shots; 5 received placebo; per-sample allocation not given. Vaccine and placebo recipients were sampled on day 63 after the first injection. The sequenced sample was peripheral blood, obtained in a trial of Ad26.COV2.S vaccine versus placebo. Receptors were obtained from a person between 18 and 65 years old who received the Ad26.COV2.S COVID-19 vaccine or a placebo.

V gene TRBV15 combines with J gene TRBJ2-1; 16 bases line up with TRBD2. J lost 12 bases, V lost 3 bases, and 20 bases had no gene match. Germline CDR1 and CDR2: LNHNV and YYDKDF (reference sequence). CDR3 length: 20 residues. CDR3 loop: CATSRGTSGRGRSYIDGQFF. In DNA, the CDR3 is TGTGCCACCAGCAGGGGGACTAGCGGGAGGGGTCGGTCCTACATTGATGGGCAGTTCTTC.

This rearrangement joins TRBV25-1 to TRBJ1-2; TRBD1 agrees at 7 bases. Germline CDR1 is MGHDK and CDR2 is SYGVNS. V was pared by 4 bases and J by 6 bases, with 14 bases of the junction left unmatched. The CDR3 covers 16 residues. CDR3 residues: CASSAPGRGRENGYTF. CDR3 coding DNA: TGTGCCAGCAGTGCCCCGGGGAGGGGGCGCGAGAATGGCTACACCTTC.

The CDR3 DNA reads as TGTGCCAGCAGCTTAGTAGGGGCCCACTACACTGAAGCTTTCTTT. Translation: CASSLVGAHYTEAFF. V gene TRBV7-8 combines with J gene TRBJ1-1; TRBD1 might be the D (5 bases). The CDR3 is 15 residues long. V lost 1 base and J lost 3, with 12 bases in between. Germline V gives CDR1 SGHVS, CDR2 FQNEAQ.

This chain links TRBV27 with TRBJ2-1; 7 bases are a match to TRBD2. Germline lookup yields CDR1 MNHEY and CDR2 SMNVEV (reference sequence). There are 15 residues in the CDR3. V lost 4 bases, J lost 1 base, and 4 bases stayed unmatched. Here the CDR3 DNA reads TGTGCCAGCAGTTCCGAAGCGGGATCCTACAATGAGCAGTTCTTC. Protein sequence: CASSSEAGSYNEQFF.

The chain carries TRBV6-2 or TRBV6-3 and TRBJ2-5, with 13 bases identical to TRBD2. Looked up from germline, CDR1 is MNHEY and CDR2 is SVGEGT. J lost 2 bases, V lost 6 bases, and 3 bases had no gene match. The CDR3 has 15 amino acids. The CDR3 region is CASSRGLAGQETQYF. The DNA of the CDR3 is TGTGCCAGCAGCCGGGGACTAGCGGGACAAGAGACCCAGTACTTC.

The CDR3 coding sequence is TGTGCCTGGGACCGGACGGCGCCCACCAAGGGAACCCAGTACTTC. Amino acids: CAWDRTAPTKGTQYF. This chain uses TRBV30 with TRBJ2-5; D not resolved. The ends were cut back, 5 bases at V and 8 bases at J, with 24 bases in the middle. CDR1 and CDR2 (germline): GTSNPN, SVGIG (reference sequence). CDR3 length: 15 residues.

The chain recombines TRBV6-2 or TRBV6-3 with TRBJ1-1; a possible D gene is TRBD1 (6 bases). Per germline, CDR1 MNHEY and CDR2 SVGEGT. CDR3 size: 14 residues. The V gene lost 0 bases and the J gene lost 8 bases, with 13 bases spanning the gap. This CDR3 is CASSYSRSQGEAFF. The DNA for the CDR3 is TGTGCCAGCAGTTACTCTAGGTCCCAGGGGGAAGCTTTCTTT.

The chain has TRBV9 and TRBJ2-7; the D is unclear. Germline V lookup: CDR1 SGDLS, CDR2 YYNGEE. CDR3 length: 15 amino acids. V lost 0 bases to trimming and J lost 2 bases, with 12 bases between them. The CDR3 region has the DNA TGTGCCAGCAGCGTAGGTGGCGACGATACCTACGAGCAGTACTTC. This sequence encodes CASSVGGDDTYEQYF.

This clone was detected once. The genes are TRBV19 and TRBJ2-3, with TRBD2 matching 11 bases. With 4 bases clipped from V and 3 bases from J, the junction kept 6 bases outside the gene matches. CDR1 is LNHDA and CDR2 is SQIVND in the germline V gene (reference sequence). The CDR3 spans 16 residues. The CDR3 nucleotides are TGTGCCAGTAGTAAACTGACTAGCGGGACGACAGATACGCAGTATTTT. It is translated as CASSKLTSGTTDTQYF.

This chain uses TRBV5-7 with TRBJ2-7; D tentatively reads TRBD1 or TRBD2 (5 bases each). TRBV5-7 is an open reading frame whose function is uncertain. The CDR3 consists of 16 residues. Trimming removed 0 bases from V and 5 bases from J, with 18 bases in between. The CDR3 DNA follows: TGTGCCAGCAGCTTGGGGATGCAGGGAGCTTCTAACGAGCAGTACTTC. The encoded protein is CASSLGMQGASNEQYF.

The chain uses TRBV5-1 and TRBJ2-1; D is unclear. This CDR3 spans 15 amino acids. Germline V gene lookup returns CDR1 SGHRS and CDR2 YFSETQ. The V gene lost 1 base and the J gene lost 6 bases, with 14 bases spanning the gap. The CDR3 reads CASSLKSSLANEQFF. The CDR3 DNA reads as TGCGCCAGCAGCTTGAAATCGAGTTTGGCCAATGAGCAGTTCTTC.

V is TRBV6-6 and J is TRBJ2-1; tentatively, D is TRBD2 (5 bases). Germline CDR1 MNHNY, CDR2 SVGAGI (reference sequence). The CDR3 length is 16 residues. With 6 bases removed from V and 0 bases from J, the gap between germline ends came to 15 bases. The CDR3 reads CASSPIASSSYNEQFF. DNA of the CDR3: TGTGCCAGCAGCCCTATAGCGTCGAGCTCCTACAATGAGCAGTTCTTC.